This TCR beta chain is from a study of cytomegalovirus exposure and HLA in healthy donors. Study-wide background: About 85 million unique TCRs from HLA-typed donors were held in an early release of data.

General study findings and limits: The number of N-insertions in an Asian-associated ancestry cluster was reportedly below the approximately 700-donor mean in a later analysis. A later analysis reported that several of the most significant clusters appeared to be linked to common viral pathogens, among them Epstein-Barr virus. Analyses of presence and absence presupposed an approximately uniform sequencing depth across donors.

The V segment lost 5 bases and the J segment 6 bases; nucleotides outside the gene matches: 10. This CDR3 spans 15 amino acids. Germline assignment: CDR1 SEHNR and CDR2 FQNEAQ (reference sequence). The PCR ran on 60 Vbeta and 13 Jbeta primers. Libraries were prepared by immunoSEQ multiplex PCR; TCRdb keeps only in-frame clonotypes and omits some of them. This table holds 150,000 to 200,000 clones, 70% to 80% found once. Note on this clone: What it binds is unknown.

This TCR was recovered from a man in his sixties in good health and CMV-seronegative. Sequenced sample: PBMCs. The gene calls are TRBV7-9 and TRBJ2-5; 9 bases match TRBD2. Here the CDR3 DNA reads TGTGCCAGCAGCCCCATAGCGGGAGCTGTAAAGACCCAGTACTTC. Its protein is CASSPIAGAVKTQYF.